The rows below give T cell receptor beta chains drawn from one sample of a study of OX40 agonist ivuxolimab in advanced cancers. Sequencing used immunoSEQ multiplex PCR; TCRdb keeps in-frame clones, though not all of them. The table has 65,000 to 80,000 clones, 89% seen once. Here the sequenced sample was CD4+ or CD8+ T cells sorted from blood, taken in a trial of the OX40 agonist ivuxolimab. The receptors come from an adult with an advanced solid tumor such as melanoma, head and neck, liver or kidney cancer. Both conserved end residues are part of each CDR3. A D gene is named only where the DNA matches it firmly. Expanded clones get a size class; other rows say once, few or many, or leave the size out.

TRBV5-6,.,.,TRBJ2-3,TGTGCCAGCAGCTCACAGGGTAGCACAGATACGCAGTATTTT,CASSSQGSTDTQYF
TRBV12-5,.,.,TRBJ1-2,TGTGCTAGTGGTTTGGTACATCGAGGGGGCTATGGCTACACCTTC,CASGLVHRGGYGYTF
TRBV18,.,TRBD1,TRBJ1-5,TGTGCCAGCTCAAGGGGACAGGACTATAGCAATCAGCCCCAGCATTTT,CASSRGQDYSNQPQHF
TRBV20-1,.,.,TRBJ2-7,TGCAGCGTGACTACTCCTGGCGAGCAGTACTTC,CSVTTPGEQYF
TRBV19,once,.,TRBJ1-5,TGTGCCAGTAGATCGCAGGGGAATCAGCCCCAGCATTTT,CASRSQGNQPQHF
TRBV6-1,.,.,TRBJ2-5,TGTGCCAGCAGTGAAGCACAGCAGACCCAGTACTTC,CASSEAQQTQYF
TRBV6-6,.,.,TRBJ2-1,TGTGCCAGCAGCGCACAGGACAATGAGCAGTTCTTC,CASSAQDNEQFF
TRBV30,.,.,TRBJ2-1,TGTGCCTGGACTACCACCTACAATGAGCAGTTCTTC,CAWTTTYNEQFF
TRBV5-1,.,TRBD1,TRBJ2-5,TGCGCCAGCAGCTTAGGACAGGCTGGGGGAGAGACCCAGTACTTC,CASSLGQAGGETQYF
TRBV19,.,.,TRBJ2-5,TGTGCCAGTAGTATCATGCAGCAAGAGACCCAGTACTTC,CASSIMQQETQYF
TRBV5-5,.,.,TRBJ1-1,TGTGCCAGCAGCTTACAGGGACGGGGCCTTGAGGCTTTCTTT,CASSLQGRGLEAFF
TRBV7-9,.,.,TRBJ2-2,TGTGCCAGCAGCCCCATGGGCACGAACACCGGGGAGCTGTTTTTT,CASSPMGTNTGELFF
TRBV7-2,.,TRBD2,TRBJ2-5,TGTGCCAGCAGAACGCCAGGACTAGCGGAAGAGACCCAGTACTTC,CASRTPGLAEETQYF
TRBV7-6,.,.,TRBJ1-5,TGTGCCAGCAGCTTGGGACCTAATAGCGAGCAGCCCCAGCATTTT,CASSLGPNSEQPQHF
TRBV19,.,.,TRBJ2-7,TGTGCCAGTAGTATAGCACCGGACAGCCCCTACGAGCAGTACTTC,CASSIAPDSPYEQYF
TRBV19,.,.,TRBJ1-1,TGTGCCAGTAGTAGTCAGGTTAACACTGAAGCTTTCTTT,CASSSQVNTEAFF
TRBV19,few,.,TRBJ1-1,TGTGCCAGTAGTATGGGTTCCGTGAACACTGAAGCTTTCTTT,CASSMGSVNTEAFF
TRBV10-3,.,TRBD2,TRBJ2-7,TGTGCCATCAGTAGCGGGAGCAGCTCCTACGAGCAGTACTTC,CAISSGSSSYEQYF
TRBV2,.,.,TRBJ1-4,TGTGCCAGCAGTGAATCTGGGACTGAGCATGAAAAACTGTTTTTT,CASSESGTEHEKLFF
TRBV18,.,TRBD2,TRBJ2-5,TGTGCCAGCTCAGTGGGACTAGCGGCCCAAGAGACCCAGTACTTC,CASSVGLAAQETQYF
TRBV5-4,.,.,TRBJ1-1,TGTGCCAGCAGCTTGCAAGACAGGATGAACACTGAGGCTTTCTTT,CASSLQDRMNTEAFF
TRBV18,.,TRBD2,TRBJ2-7,TGTGCCAGCTCACCCGCGAGCGGGGGAATATACGAGCAGTACTTC,CASSPASGGIYEQYF